A selection of T cell receptor beta chains follows, all from one sample in a study of CD8 T cells in ankylosing spondylitis. TCRdb re-called the 5' RACE reads through MiXCR, storing one row per CDR3 protein. The table lists 700,000 to 1,000,000 distinct CDR3 sequences, about 10% of them singletons. Input material: blood, either unsorted or a sorted T cell fraction (not recorded which). These receptors all stem from a male donor with ankylosing spondylitis. Both conserved end residues are part of each CDR3. The order of the fields is J gene, D gene, clone size, V gene, CDR3 DNA, CDR3 protein. The D gene is left open where the match is weak. Size is omitted from some rows. Given values are once, few, many or a class for expanded clones.

TRBJ2-7 | - | few | TRBV20-1 | TGCAGTGCCAGTCGGGGGGCCGGTTACGAGCAGTACTTC | CSASRGAGYEQYF
TRBJ1-1 | - | - | TRBV7-2 | TGTGCCAGCAGCATACAGGAGACTGAAGCTTTCTTT | CASSIQETEAFF
TRBJ2-3 | TRBD2 | few | TRBV20-1 | TGCAGTTTGGAGAGCGGGGTTCTTCAGGCGCAGTATTTT | CSLESGVLQAQYF
TRBJ2-3 | - | few | TRBV5-6 | TGTGCCAGCAGCTTGCCCCCGATGGGAACGCAGTATTTT | CASSLPPMGTQYF
TRBJ2-5 | TRBD2 | - | TRBV20-1 | TGCAGTGCTAGTCCCCTCAGCGGGAGGGCCGGAGAGACCCAGTACTTC | CSASPLSGRAGETQYF
TRBJ2-3 | - | many | TRBV7-2 | TGTGCCAGCAGCTTATTATGGTGGGACTTTAAAGATACGCAGTATTTT | CASSLLWWDFKDTQYF
TRBJ2-5 | - | few | TRBV10-3 | TGTGCCATCAGTGCCAGGGAAGAGACCCAGTACTTC | CAISAREETQYF
TRBJ2-7 | - | few | TRBV27 | TGTGCCAGCAGTCTGCGACCTGTGGGCGAGCAGTACTTC | CASSLRPVGEQYF
TRBJ1-4 | - | - | TRBV5-5 | TGTGCCAGCAGCACCCGGGTCCGTCAATCAACTAATGAAAAACTGTTTTTT | CASSTRVRQSTNEKLFF
TRBJ2-3 | - | - | TRBV5-1 | TGCGCCAGCAGCTTGGCCCCGAGTCTGGGGGATACGCAGTATTTT | CASSLAPSLGDTQYF
TRBJ1-2 | - | few | TRBV7-2 | TGTGCCAGCAGCTTATTCAGGGGCGGGTATGGCTACACCTTC | CASSLFRGGYGYTF
TRBJ2-7 | - | - | TRBV7-9 | TGTGCCAGCAGCTCCACTAGCTCCCCGAGCGAGCAGTACTTC | CASSSTSSPSEQYF
TRBJ2-3 | - | few | TRBV10-3 | TGTGCCATCTCCGGGGGAGAGGGCGAAGGCACAGATACGCAGTATTTT | CAISGGEGEGTDTQYF
TRBJ2-4 | - | - | TRBV7-2 | TGTGCCAGCAGCTTAGCGTTTGCGACAGGATCCTCTCAGTACTTC | CASSLAFATGSSQYF
TRBJ1-4 | TRBD1 | many | TRBV29-1 | TGCAGCGTAATGACAGGGGTTGAAAAACTGTTTTTT | CSVMTGVEKLFF
TRBJ1-1 | TRBD1 | many | TRBV10-3 | TGTGCCATCAGTGCGACAGGGGCGAACACTGAAGCTTTCTTT | CAISATGANTEAFF
TRBJ1-3 | - | - | TRBV7-6 | TGTGCCAGCAGCTTGGACTTTGGTCCTGGAAACACCATATATTTT | CASSLDFGPGNTIYF